The 18 T cell receptor beta chains reported below all come from one sample, sequenced in a study of blood T cell repertoires in COVID-19. Libraries were prepared by immunoSEQ multiplex PCR; TCRdb keeps only in-frame clonotypes and omits some of them. The sample has some 96,000 clones, roughly 90% seen once; the top ten hold approximately 1.8%. Sequences were obtained from peripheral blood. The receptors come from a man older than 75 with acute or convalescent COVID-19.

V gene TRBV28 combines with J gene TRBJ1-5; tentative D call: TRBD1 (6 bases). This CDR3 region has 16 residues. The germline V gene has CDR1 MDHEN and CDR2 SYDVKM. Trimming left V 6 bases short and J 3 bases short, with 18 bases between. The CDR3 region has the DNA TGTGCCAGCAGCCTGGGCAGTACAGGGCTCAATCAGCCCCAGCATTTT. It yields the protein CASSLGSTGLNQPQHF.

The chain carries TRBV27 and TRBJ2-7; 7 nucleotides match TRBD1. Germline assignment: CDR1 MNHEY and CDR2 SMNVEV (reference sequence). There are 14 residues in the CDR3. The V and J ends lost 10 bases and 0 bases, in that order; junction bases with no gene match: 9. The CDR3 DNA reads TGTGCCATCACCTGGGCAGGGGGCTCCTACGAGCAGTACTTC. This gives the protein CAITWAGGSYEQYF.

J is TRBJ1-2 and V is TRBV7-2; tentatively, D is TRBD1 (6 bases). With 6 bases removed from V and 8 bases from J, the gap between germline ends came to 22 bases. The CDR3 sequence is 15 residues long. CDR1 and CDR2 from the germline V gene are SGHTA and FQGNSA. CDR3 residues: CASSPGARGLEGYTF. The CDR3, as DNA: TGTGCCAGCAGTCCCGGGGCCAGGGGCCTCGAGGGCTACACCTTC.

The J gene is TRBJ1-5, the V gene TRBV3-1 (or the pseudogene TRBV3-2); possible D gene TRBD1, 6 bases. V lost 5 bases, J lost 4 bases, and 9 bases lay in between. The CDR3 has 13 amino acids. Germline-derived CDR1 and CDR2 are LGHDT and YNNKEL (reference sequence). The DNA for the CDR3 is TGTGCCAGCAGCTTTGGACAGAATCAGCCCCAGCATTTT. Translation: CASSFGQNQPQHF.

This chain joins TRBV29-1 and TRBJ2-1, with D tentatively TRBD1 (5 bases). This CDR3 contains 12 residues. In germline, CDR1 is SQVTM, CDR2 ANQGSEA. V lost 4 bases and J 3 bases, leaving 7 bases between the germline ends. Written as DNA, the CDR3 is TGCAGCGTTGGAACAGGCTACAATGAGCAGTTCTTC. Translating it yields CSVGTGYNEQFF.

The chain uses TRBV6-5 and TRBJ2-7; no clear D. V lost 0 bases to trimming and J lost 4 bases, with 13 bases between them. CDR1 and CDR2 (germline): MNHEY, SVGAGI. The CDR3 loop spans 15 amino acids. CDR3 amino acids: CASSYSDNSRYEQYF. The CDR3 nucleotides are TGTGCCAGCAGTTACTCGGATAACAGTCGTTACGAGCAGTACTTC.

The chain uses TRBV1 and TRBJ2-1; the table's D call, TRBD2, has no DNA check behind it. TRBV1 is a recognized pseudogene. The CDR3 is 20 residues long. The CDR3 region is CTSSQASFGTSGFYYNEQFF. In DNA form, the CDR3 reads TGCACCAGCAGCCAAGCCTCCTTCGGGACTAGCGGATTTTACTACAATGAGCAGTTCTTC.

The chain employs TRBV7-6 and TRBJ1-1; D possibly corresponds to TRBD1 (5 bases). Germline CDR1 reads SGHVS; CDR2 reads FNYEAQ. V lost 5 bases and J 2 bases, leaving 15 bases between the germline ends. CDR3 size: 15 residues. DNA for the CDR3: TGTGCCAGCAGCCCGCAAATGGGGGGAAACACTGAAGCTTTCTTT. Amino acids: CASSPQMGGNTEAFF.

The chain has TRBV18 and TRBJ2-3, with 9 bases lining up with TRBD2. This CDR3 has 16 amino acids. Per germline, CDR1 KGHSH and CDR2 LQKENI. The ends lost 3 bases at V and 0 bases at J; junction bases unmatched: 4. CDR3 DNA sequence: TGTGCCAGCTCACCGCCTAGCGGGGCGAGCACAGATACGCAGTATTTT. Translation: CASSPPSGASTDTQYF.

The rearrangement joins TRBV7-8 to TRBJ1-2; D gene unclear. The CDR3 has 15 amino acids. V lost 5 bases and J lost 0, with 13 bases in between. CDR1 is SGHVS, CDR2 FQNEAQ, per germline. CDR3 nucleotides: TGTGCCAGCAGCCCCCGCCGGGGAGCTAACTATGGCTACACCTTC. It is translated as CASSPRRGANYGYTF.

The J gene is TRBJ1-6, the V gene TRBV28, with TRBD1 matching over 9 bases. Germline assignment: CDR1 MDHEN and CDR2 SYDVKM. The J segment lost 7 bases and the V segment lost 5 bases, leaving 6 bases of the junction unmatched. The CDR3 loop spans 15 amino acids. The CDR3 here is CASSPRDRENSPLHF. In DNA, the CDR3 is TGTGCCAGCAGTCCGCGGGACAGGGAGAATTCACCCCTCCACTTT.

The chain has TRBV5-1 and TRBJ1-4; 7 positions agree with TRBD1. The germline gives CDR1 SGHRS, CDR2 YFSETQ. CDR3 length: 15 residues. The V segment lost 7 bases and the J segment 7 bases; nucleotides outside the gene matches: 13. Here the CDR3 DNA reads TGCGCCAGCGCCCCGACCGGGACAGTCTCTGAAAAACTGTTTTTT. As protein: CASAPTGTVSEKLFF.

This clone was counted once. The rearrangement links TRBV6-5 to TRBJ1-3; 9 bases are a match to TRBD1. The ends lost 5 bases at V and 2 bases at J; junction bases unmatched: 4. The CDR3 sequence is 15 residues long. Germline values: CDR1 MNHEY, CDR2 SVGAGI. The CDR3 sequence: CASSRDREPGNTIYF. CDR3 nucleotide sequence: TGTGCCAGCAGTAGGGACAGGGAACCTGGAAACACCATATATTTT.

The rearrangement uses TRBV19 and TRBJ1-6; the match to TRBD1 covers 10 bases. The CDR3 covers 14 residues. V shed 7 bases and J 14 bases; nucleotides not matched to a gene: 11. Germline lookup yields CDR1 LNHDA and CDR2 SQIVND (reference sequence). CDR3 protein: CASTPGQGIRALHF. The CDR3 DNA reads TGTGCCAGTACCCCGGGACAGGGGATTAGGGCCCTCCACTTT.

This rearrangement joins TRBV19 to TRBJ1-2; 9 nucleotides match TRBD1. Germline V lookup: CDR1 LNHDA, CDR2 SQIVND (reference sequence). The length of the CDR3 is 15 residues. J gave up 7 bases and V 3 bases, and 9 bases lay outside the gene matches. CDR3 loop: CASSIEVDRGIGYTF. In DNA form, the CDR3 reads TGTGCCAGTAGTATCGAGGTGGACAGGGGCATTGGCTACACCTTC.

The chain combines TRBV19 with TRBJ2-5, with TRBD1 matching 7 bases. CDR3 length: 17 amino acids. The V gene's germline CDR1 is LNHDA and CDR2 SQIVND (reference sequence). Trimming at V came to 5 bases and at J to 2 bases, leaving 14 bases not matched to a gene. Here the CDR3 reads CASSSWTGRATQETQYF. CDR3 in DNA: TGTGCCAGTAGTTCCTGGACAGGTCGAGCTACACAAGAGACCCAGTACTTC. The full variable domain, its missing parts supplied by reference TRBV19 and TRBJ2-5, is DGGITQSPKYLFRKEGQNVTLSCEQNLNHDAMYWYRQDPGQGLRLIYYSQIVNDFQKGDIAEGYSVSREKKESFPLTVTSAQKNPTAFYLCASSSWTGRATQETQYFGPGTRLLVL.

The V call is TRBV7-6, the J call TRBJ2-1; 10 bases agree with TRBD2. Germline CDR1 and CDR2: SGHVS and FNYEAQ. V lost 1 base, J lost 8 bases, and 5 bases stayed unmatched. The CDR3 runs 15 residues. The CDR3 nucleotides are TGTGCCAGCAGCTTAGATTCGGGACTAGCGTATGAGCAGTTCTTC. Amino acid sequence: CASSLDSGLAYEQFF. The variable domain in full, with the rest retrieved from reference TRBV7-6 and TRBJ2-1, is GAGVSQSPRYKVTKRGQDVALRCDPISGHVSLYWYRQALGQGPEFLTYFNYEAQQDKSGLPNDRFSAERPEGSISTLTIQRTEQRDSAMYRCASSLDSGLAYEQFFGPGTRLTVL.

The chain uses TRBV19 and TRBJ2-3, with 11 bases identical to TRBD2. Germline CDR1 is LNHDA and CDR2 is SQIVND (reference sequence). This CDR3 has 16 residues. The V and J ends lost 6 bases and 6 bases, in that order; junction bases with no gene match: 11. This CDR3 is CASSLLAGVTGDTQYF. CDR3 coding DNA: TGTGCCAGTAGCCTACTAGCGGGGGTAACTGGGGATACGCAGTATTTT.